The T cell receptor beta chain under discussion was sequenced for a study of shared clonotypes between healthy human individuals. Regarding the study as a whole: Sampling involved blood alone; tissue repertoires likely differ.

The study drew its donors from healthy HIV-negative adults without recent acute infections or vaccinations. A word on this clone: Its matching antigen is unknown.

The data were produced by immunoSEQ multiplex PCR, yet TCRdb's version contains in-frame clones alone and is incomplete. The sample carries some 660,000 clones, 55% to 85% recorded once. The sample consisted of memory CD4+ T cells sorted from blood. Subset specified: CD45RA-negative fraction. The sequence was collected from a woman in her twenties or thirties in good health.

The CDR3 loop reads CASSTQGYGYTF. CDR3 DNA: TGTGCCAGCAGCACCCAAGGGTATGGCTACACCTTC. The V and J genes are TRBV9 and TRBJ1-2; D unresolved. Germline V gene data show CDR1 as SGDLS and CDR2 as YYNGEE. V lost 4 bases and J lost 5, with 9 bases in between. The CDR3 runs to 12 residues.